The 27 T cell receptor beta chains listed next were all sequenced from one sample in a study of T cells in Graves' hyperthyroidism and ophthalmopathy (dated by TCRdb to between 2018 and 2020). The library was built by means of multiplex PCR. Data came from an Illumina HiSeq 2000. The TCR beta CDR3 regions were amplified from the RNA transcripts. The first round of RT-PCR for the TCR CDR3 was performed with the HTBI primer set and the Qiagen OneStep RT-PCR kit. TCRdb trimmed public reads at Q25 via fastp, called clones via MiXCR and kept in-frame beta chains. CDR3 protein sequences are deduplicated, and each keeps its most common genes and DNA. The sample data list roughly 300,000 distinct CDR3 sequences, and around a quarter of these were observed just once. About 30% of the sample comes from the top ten. Sequencing was performed on blood. The origin of the receptors is a man aged 35-49 years with Graves' hyperthyroidism that later progressed to Graves' ophthalmopathy.

J is TRBJ1-2 and V is TRBV7-8; 7 bases agree with TRBD1. Losses at the gene ends were 5 bases for V and 6 bases for J; bases not matched to a gene: 18. CDR3 size: 17 residues. Germline V lookup: CDR1 SGHVS, CDR2 FQNEAQ. CDR3 residues: CASSATPYGGGADGYTF. DNA of the CDR3: TGTGCCAGCAGCGCAACCCCCTACGGAGGGGGCGCCGATGGCTACACCTTC.

At least ten counts were recorded for this clonotype. The V call is TRBV5-1, the J call TRBJ2-5; D is possibly TRBD1 (6 bases). This CDR3 is 14 amino acids long. Trimming removed 2 bases at V and 5 bases at J, with 13 bases between. Germline assignment: CDR1 SGHRS and CDR2 YFSETQ. The CDR3 nucleotides are TGCGCCAGCAGCTTTGGGACACAAGACGAGACCCAGTACTTC. It encodes CASSFGTQDETQYF.

The chain uses TRBV20-1 and TRBJ2-5; possible D gene TRBD1, 6 bases. There are 14 residues in the CDR3. CDR1 and CDR2 (germline): DFQATT, SNEGSKA (reference sequence). V lost 3 bases to trimming and J lost 3 bases, with 14 bases between them. This CDR3 reads CSARAQGPEETQYF. The CDR3 DNA follows: TGCAGTGCTAGGGCGCAGGGGCCGGAAGAGACCCAGTACTTC.

This clonotype was recorded many times. The chain combines TRBV20-1 with TRBJ1-1; D ambiguous. The CDR3 sequence is 13 residues long. Trimming removed 0 bases at V and 6 bases at J, with 11 bases between. The germline V gene encodes CDR1 DFQATT and CDR2 SNEGSKA (reference sequence). Here the CDR3 reads CSARDLAAPEAFF. DNA of the CDR3: TGCAGTGCTAGAGATCTCGCGGCTCCTGAAGCTTTCTTT.

The sample holds many counts of this clonotype. Here the CDR3 DNA reads TGTGCCAGCAGTTTACGGAGATCTGACGAGCAGTACTTC. Translation: CASSLRRSDEQYF. The chain couples TRBV28 to TRBJ2-7; D uncertain. V lost 2 bases, J lost 5 bases, and 10 bases lay in between. Germline-derived CDR1 and CDR2 are MDHEN and SYDVKM. The CDR3 extends over 13 amino acids.

There are many counts of this clonotype. For the CDR3, the DNA is TGTGCCACGCGCGGGACAGATAACTACGAGCAGTACTTC. Encoded protein: CATRGTDNYEQYF. V usage is TRBV10-3 and J usage is TRBJ2-7; tentative D call: TRBD1 (7 bases). Per the germline V gene, CDR1 is ENHRY and CDR2 is SYGVKD. V lost 10 bases to trimming and J lost 3 bases, with 16 bases between them. This CDR3 is 13 amino acids long.

This clonotype was observed many times. The chain recombines TRBV6-1 with TRBJ2-7; TRBD1 might be the D (7 bases). Between the trimmed V and J ends, which lost 3 bases and 2 bases, there was a span of 14 bases. The CDR3 runs to 15 residues. Germline V lookup: CDR1 MNHNS, CDR2 SASEGT. The CDR3 DNA reads as TGTGCCAGCAGTGATGGAGGGGGCAACGCCTACGAGCAGTACTTC. This encodes CASSDGGGNAYEQYF.

This clonotype was recorded many times. This chain links TRBV6-5 with TRBJ1-2; D unresolved. Germline-derived CDR1 and CDR2 are MNHEY and SVGAGI. The CDR3 consists of 14 residues. V lost 5 bases and J lost 0, with 10 bases in between. CDR3 nucleotides: TGTGCCAGCAGTCGCGGTATAGCTAACTATGGCTACACCTTC. This gives the protein CASSRGIANYGYTF.

This clonotype was recorded at least ten times. The chain carries TRBV10-3 and TRBJ1-1, with a possible D match to TRBD1 (6 bases). The CDR3 covers 13 residues. In germline, CDR1 is ENHRY, CDR2 SYGVKD. Trimming removed 6 bases from V and 0 bases from J, with 8 bases in between. CDR3 residues: CAIRDSMNTEAFF. The DNA for the CDR3 is TGTGCCATCAGGGACAGCATGAACACTGAAGCTTTCTTT.

The sample holds many counts of this clonotype. The CDR3 nucleotides read TGCGCCAGCAGCTTTACAGCTTCCGGATCTGGGGCCAACGTCCTGACTTTC. It encodes CASSFTASGSGANVLTF. V usage is TRBV5-1 and J usage is TRBJ2-6; the D is unclear. The CDR3 runs to 17 residues. Germline values: CDR1 SGHRS, CDR2 YFSETQ. Trimming stripped 2 bases from V and 1 base from J, with 13 bases between.

This clonotype appeared many times. The chain couples TRBV5-1 to TRBJ2-2; perhaps D is TRBD1 or TRBD2 (5 bases each). This CDR3 is 14 amino acids long. V gave up 0 bases and J gave up 7 bases, with 10 bases separating them. CDR1 is SGHRS and CDR2 is YFSETQ in the germline V gene. CDR3 region: CASSLVGEIGELFF. CDR3 DNA: TGCGCCAGCAGCTTGGTAGGGGAGATCGGGGAGCTGTTTTTT.

This clonotype was detected ten times or more. The V call is TRBV6-5, the J call TRBJ2-7; D remains ambiguous. In germline, CDR1 is MNHEY, CDR2 SVGAGI. Deletions cut 2 bases from V and 2 bases from J, with 13 bases between. The CDR3 length is 15 residues. CDR3 in amino acids: CASSYAPPQAYEQYF. DNA of the CDR3: TGTGCCAGCAGTTACGCTCCTCCGCAGGCCTACGAGCAGTACTTC.

This clonotype was picked up many times. The CDR3: CSAPASGSTDTQYF. The CDR3 bases are TGCAGTGCCCCGGCTAGCGGAAGCACAGATACGCAGTATTTT. This rearrangement joins TRBV20-1 to TRBJ2-3; the match to TRBD2 covers 7 bases. V was clipped by 6 bases and J by 0 bases; unmatched bases: 6. Looked up from germline, CDR1 is DFQATT and CDR2 is SNEGSKA (reference sequence). This CDR3 region has 14 residues.

The rearrangement links TRBV6-1 to TRBJ2-7; 12 nucleotides line up with TRBD2. The CDR3 runs 16 residues. V lost 5 bases, J lost 2 bases, and 7 bases stayed unmatched. The germline V gene has CDR1 MNHNS and CDR2 SASEGT. Written as DNA, the CDR3 is TGTGCCAGCAGTAATCCGGGACTAGCGGGTACCTACGAGCAGTACTTC. Translating it yields CASSNPGLAGTYEQYF.

This clonotype has a single count. The chain employs TRBV7-2 and TRBJ1-5; D is perhaps TRBD1 (5 bases). V was pared by 4 bases and J by 0 bases, with 10 bases between. Germline assignment: CDR1 SGHTA and CDR2 FQGNSA. CDR3 length equals 15 residues. The CDR3 loop is CASSSGVYSNQPQHF. The CDR3 DNA is TGTGCCAGCAGCTCGGGGGTCTATAGCAATCAGCCCCAGCATTTT.

V is TRBV5-1 and J is TRBJ2-5; tentatively, D is TRBD2 (6 bases). Trimming shortened V by 4 bases and J by 0 bases, and 10 bases separated the two germline ends. The germline CDR1 and CDR2 sequences are SGHRS and YFSETQ. The length of the CDR3 is 14 residues. This CDR3 reads CASSTLAHQETQYF. Written as DNA, the CDR3 is TGCGCCAGCAGCACCCTAGCGCACCAAGAGACCCAGTACTTC.

Many counts were recorded for this clonotype. The chain links TRBV6-4 to TRBJ1-6, with 7 bases lining up with TRBD1. The CDR3 length is 19 residues. The ends lost 4 bases at V and 0 bases at J; junction bases unmatched: 12. Germline assignment: CDR1 MRHNA and CDR2 SNTAGT. The CDR3 region has the DNA TGTGCCAGCAGTGCCCTGGGGAAGACAGGGAGCTCCTATAATTCACCCCTCCACTTT. This translates into CASSALGKTGSSYNSPLHF.

The chain is built from TRBV24-1 and TRBJ2-7; 12 nucleotides match TRBD1. The CDR3 has 13 amino acids. J was trimmed by 7 bases and V by 8 bases; bases with no gene match: 5. Germline V lookup: CDR1 KGHDR, CDR2 SFDVKD. The CDR3 DNA reads TGTGCCACCACCGGGACAGGGGGCGAAGAGCAGTACTTC. It specifies CATTGTGGEEQYF.

This clonotype was recorded at least ten times. V and J are TRBV19 and TRBJ2-2; D uncertain. There are 13 residues in the CDR3. Germline CDR1 reads LNHDA; CDR2 reads SQIVND (reference sequence). The V gene lost 7 bases and the J gene lost 1 base, with 7 bases spanning the gap. The DNA for the CDR3 is TGTGCCAGTAAGACGCAGAACACCGGGGAGCTGTTTTTT. Amino acids: CASKTQNTGELFF.

With regard to this clonotype: One end of the junction does not line up with germline, which may come from a read error. V gene TRBV6-4 combines with J gene TRBJ1-1; no definite D call. Germline assignment: CDR1 MRHNA and CDR2 SNTAGT. This CDR3 comprises 12 residues. In DNA, the CDR3 is TGTGCCAGCAGTTCCGTGGCCACTGAAGCCTTCTTT. Protein: CASSSVATEAFF.

This clonotype was recorded many times. The V gene is TRBV20-1, the J gene TRBJ2-5, with D possibly TRBD1 on 6 matching bases. The CDR3 runs to 14 residues. The V and J ends lost 1 base and 5 bases respectively, with 14 bases between them. Germline CDR1 and CDR2: DFQATT and SNEGSKA (reference sequence). The CDR3 sequence is CSARGLQGLETQYF. As DNA, the CDR3 is TGCAGTGCTAGAGGCCTACAGGGTCTCGAGACCCAGTACTTC.

The chain is built from TRBV2 and TRBJ1-1; D might be TRBD1 (6 bases). The CDR3 spans 13 residues. Trimming left V 7 bases short and J 1 base short, with 10 bases between. Germline V lookup: CDR1 SNHLY, CDR2 FYNNEI. Here the CDR3 reads CASTEGGNTEAFF. The CDR3, as DNA: TGTGCCAGCACCGAAGGGGGGAACACTGAAGCTTTCTTT.

The chain combines TRBV12-5 with TRBJ1-1; weak D call: TRBD1 (5 bases). The CDR3 loop spans 15 amino acids. The germline V and J ends were trimmed by 9 bases and 1 base, with 18 bases remaining between them. CDR1 is LGHNT, CDR2 FRNRAP, per germline. The CDR3 here is CASGNSGRGNTEAFF. The CDR3 nucleotides are TGTGCTAGCGGGAACTCAGGGAGAGGGAACACTGAAGCTTTCTTT.

This clonotype showed up many times. V gene TRBV20-1 combines with J gene TRBJ2-7; D possibly corresponds to TRBD1 (6 bases). V was trimmed by 7 bases and J by 2 bases, leaving 12 bases between them. The CDR3 spans 12 residues. The germline V gene has CDR1 DFQATT and CDR2 SNEGSKA (reference sequence). CDR3 in amino acids: CSVRDNPYEQYF. Written as DNA, the CDR3 is TGCAGTGTTAGGGACAACCCCTACGAGCAGTACTTC.

This clonotype was counted ten times or more. The gene calls are TRBV7-2 and TRBJ1-3; no clear D gene. The CDR3 has 14 amino acids. CDR1 is SGHTA and CDR2 is FQGNSA in the germline V gene. The V gene lost 0 bases and the J gene lost 3 bases, with 6 bases spanning the gap. This CDR3 is CASSLATLGNTIYF. The CDR3 coding sequence is TGTGCCAGCAGCTTAGCGACACTTGGAAACACCATATATTTT.

This clonotype was found many times. The rearrangement links TRBV12-3 or TRBV12-4 to TRBJ2-5; D call uncertain. The CDR3 has 13 residues. Between the trimmed V and J ends, which lost 8 bases and 1 base, there was a span of 11 bases. The CDR3 coding sequence is TGTGCCAGCGGGCTTGGCACCCAAGAGACCCAGTACTTC. The encoded protein is CASGLGTQETQYF.

The table lists this clonotype with many counts. The CDR3 coding sequence is TGTGCCAGCAGGGAACCTACTGGAAACACCATATATTTT. Translating gives CASREPTGNTIYF. The chain couples TRBV12-3 or TRBV12-4 to TRBJ1-3; D not resolved. Deletions cut 6 bases from V and 2 bases from J, with 8 bases between. CDR3 size: 13 residues.